These 8 T cell receptor beta chains were sequenced from one sample in a study of T cell repertoires in cytomegalovirus infection. TCRdb re-derived calls from the reads in MiXCR, one entry per CDR3 protein. Of over 40,000 distinct CDR3 sequences listed, around 18% were seen once; the top ten hold about 55%. These receptors are not linked to any known antigen. The starting material was CD8+ T cells from cultured PBMCs, obtained from culture after CMV antigen stimulation. The source is a human donor in good health (CMV status not recorded). Some clones in this sample may be carry-over from other donors' samples.

The J gene is TRBJ2-3, the V gene TRBV27; 9 bases align to TRBD2. With V trimmed by 7 bases and J by 0 bases, 11 bases remained unmatched. This CDR3 region has 17 residues. Germline-derived CDR1 and CDR2 are MNHEY and SMNVEV (reference sequence). The CDR3 is CASTPYSGGPSTDTQYF. CDR3 nucleotide sequence: TGTGCCAGCACCCCGTATAGCGGGGGCCCTAGCACAGATACGCAGTATTTT.

This clonotype was detected ten times or more. This rearrangement joins TRBV5-8 to TRBJ2-3, with TRBD2 matching over 7 bases. Germline CDR1 SGHTS, CDR2 YDEGEE. This CDR3 spans 14 amino acids. The junction had 0 bases not matched to a gene; V was cut back by 1 base and J by 1 base. The CDR3 here is CASSLTSGTDTQYF. DNA for the CDR3: TGTGCCAGCAGCTTGACTAGCGGCACAGATACGCAGTATTTT.

This clonotype was detected many times. V gene TRBV7-8 combines with J gene TRBJ2-2, with TRBD1 as a possible D gene (7 bases). The CDR3 is made up of 16 amino acids. V was pared by 5 bases and J by 1 base, with 14 bases between. Germline CDR1 reads SGHVS; CDR2 reads FQNEAQ. The CDR3 region has the DNA TGTGCCAGCAGCCCTCCAGGGGGGAGGAACACCGGGGAGCTGTTTTTT. Translation: CASSPPGGRNTGELFF.

For this clonotype: Sequence at one end of the junction differs from germline and may be a read error. J is TRBJ2-1 and V is TRBV7-8; 9 positions match TRBD2. This CDR3 region has 20 residues. From germline, CDR1 is SGHVS and CDR2 FQNEAQ. The CDR3 loop is CASTLVGGGGGGLGAGEQFF. The CDR3 DNA sequence: TGTGCCAGCACCTTAGTAGGTGGGGGCGGGGGGGGGTTGGGGGCCGGTGAGCAGTTCTTC.

This clonotype was seen repeatedly, ten times or more. V gene TRBV15 combines with J gene TRBJ2-5; 8 bases agree with TRBD1. Germline V gives CDR1 LNHNV, CDR2 YYDKDF (reference sequence). Germline trimming cut 6 bases from V and 5 bases from J; bases unmatched to any gene: 5. There are 13 residues in the CDR3. CDR3: CATSSRGLETQYF. The DNA for the CDR3 is TGTGCCACCAGTAGCAGGGGGCTGGAGACCCAGTACTTC.

The chain recombines TRBV20-1 with TRBJ1-1, with D tentatively TRBD1 (5 bases). Trimming pared 0 bases from V and 0 bases from J, leaving 14 bases between. The CDR3 is 16 amino acids. Germline V gene sequence: CDR1 DFQATT, CDR2 SNEGSKA (reference sequence). The CDR3: CSARDQVTALNTEAFF. The CDR3 DNA is TGCAGTGCTAGAGATCAAGTGACAGCCCTGAACACTGAAGCTTTCTTT.

Concerning this clonotype itself: An end of the junction does not agree with germline; a read error may underlie this. The chain joins TRBV7-9 to TRBJ1-1; D is perhaps TRBD1 (5 bases). The CDR3 sequence is 15 residues long. Germline values: CDR1 SEHNR, CDR2 FQNEAQ (reference sequence). CDR3 in DNA: TGTGCCAACAGCCCCCTTGTGACGGGGACCACTGAAGCTTTCTTT. Amino acids: CANSPLVTGTTEAFF.

This clonotype turned up a few times. The genes are TRBV19 and TRBJ1-1; D remains unclear. The CDR3 is 14 residues long. The V end was cut by 1 base, the J end by 4 bases, with 10 bases between. CDR1 and CDR2 from the germline V gene are LNHDA and SQIVND (reference sequence). CDR3 in amino acids: CASSIVGGSTEAFF. The DNA of the CDR3 is TGTGCCAGTAGTATAGTGGGAGGTTCCACTGAAGCTTTCTTT.